The clone carrying this T cell receptor beta chain was detected ten times or more. Its antigen is as yet unknown. The sample belongs to a study of neurological immune-mediated disorders. On the study more broadly: There were roughly 34 multiple sclerosis patients. Of these, roughly 30 had relapsing-remitting MS and 3 had secondary progressive MS. Study results and caveats: There was no association between the multiple sclerosis repertoire cluster and any clinical or MRI feature. Expansion of TCR clones was greatest in HTLV-1-associated myelopathy and smallest in multiple sclerosis, where it fell below that of healthy controls. None of the CDR3 amino acid sequences of expanded clones were shared across subjects, and this suggested private repertoires in all groups.

One entry per CDR3 protein results from TCRdb running MiXCR on the 5' RACE reads. The sample has about 71,000 distinct CDR3 sequences; roughly 4.5% are singletons. The CDR3 length is 14 residues. CDR1 and CDR2 (germline): MGHRA, YSYEKL. Trimming cost V 1 base and J 2 bases, with 8 bases left between them. V usage is TRBV4-1 and J usage is TRBJ2-5; no clear D. The receptor comes from a man aged 25 to 40 with multiple sclerosis. The sequencing input was PBMCs. DNA of the CDR3: TGCGCCAGCAGCCAAGTCCCTTTTCAAGAGACCCAGTACTTC. This sequence encodes CASSQVPFQETQYF.